Here is one TCR beta chain with its context. Ten or more counts support this clonotype. Its antigen is still unknown. Per-nucleotide qualities are absent, and no much larger clonotype sits a single base away. Preparation of the library involved RT-PCR. For sequencing, an Illumina HiSeq 2500 was employed. In TCRdb, the public reads were trimmed at Q25 with fastp and aligned with MiXCR, with productive beta chains retained. Rows are combined by CDR3 protein, so each entry shows the most common genes and DNA. Present in this sample are about 520,000 distinct CDR3 sequences, approximately 7.3% of which were seen just once. The top ten hold roughly 13% of the sample. This sample was taken from a study of response to subunit inactivated influenza vaccine listed by TCRdb under 2018. In terms of the full investigation: To follow how T cells responded to a trivalent subunit inactivated influenza vaccine, the researchers relied on deep quantitative profiling of the T cell receptor repertoire.

The study at large found these results: According to the authors, only a limited number of new T cells may be recruited by each seasonal influenza vaccination.

The input for sequencing was PBMCs from blood, taken around 25 months after vaccination. This receptor was obtained from a man aged 50 to 69 who received an inactivated influenza vaccine. Donor details come from another sample of the same person, matched by shared clones.

The CDR3 is CSASQGKGGPQHF. The nucleotide sequence is TGCAGTGCTAGCCAGGGGAAGGGAGGGCCCCAGCATTTT. The V and J genes are TRBV20-1 and TRBJ1-5, with TRBD1 tentatively as D gene (6 bases match). CDR1 and CDR2 are read off the germline V gene (reference sequence) as DFQATT and SNEGSKA. The CDR3 runs 13 residues from the cysteine to the phenylalanine. Kept here is only the CDR3 DNA, which spans 39 bases and is read in frame from base 1. V gives up 3 bases and J gives up 9 bases, and the segment between their germline ends measures 15 bases.